These 30 T cell receptor beta chains were sequenced from one sample in a study of T cell responses to AZD1222 COVID-19 vaccine. Profiling relied on immunoSEQ multiplex PCR, and the TCRdb table lists in-frame clones only, not all of them. The repertoire has some 58,000 clones, approximately 80% of them found once; the top ten carry 5%. Sequenced here: peripheral blood, sampled 28 days after the second AZD1222 dose. All receptors derive from an adult who received the AZD1222 COVID-19 vaccine.

The V call is TRBV25-1, the J call TRBJ2-1; D remains unclear. The germline V gene encodes CDR1 MGHDK and CDR2 SYGVNS. V lost 5 bases, J lost 6 bases, and 20 bases lay in between. The CDR3 totals 16 residues. The CDR3: CASSRIEVLVGNEQFF. CDR3 bases: TGTGCCAGCAGTCGAATTGAGGTTTTGGTGGGCAATGAGCAGTTCTTC. Combining the CDR3 with reference TRBV25-1 and TRBJ2-1 gives the whole variable domain EADIYQTPRYLVIGTGKKITLECSQTMGHDKMYWYQQDPGMELHLIHYSYGVNSTEKGDLSSESTVSRIRTEHFPLTLESARPSHTSQYLCASSRIEVLVGNEQFFGPGTRLTVL.

This chain joins TRBV5-1 and TRBJ2-3, with no clear D. The germline gives CDR1 SGHRS, CDR2 YFSETQ. Trimming cost V 7 bases and J 0 bases, with 12 bases left between them. The CDR3 is 14 amino acids. The CDR3 loop is CASSWTGSTDTQYF. In DNA form, the CDR3 reads TGCGCCAGCTCCTGGACGGGTAGCACAGATACGCAGTATTTT.

The chain uses TRBV11-3 and TRBJ2-1; a possible D gene is TRBD1 (6 bases). The CDR3 contains 13 residues. Germline CDR1 reads SGHNT; CDR2 reads YENEEA. Between the trimmed V and J ends, which lost 0 bases and 6 bases, there was a span of 6 bases. The CDR3 sequence: CASSLEGANEQFF. In nucleotides, the CDR3 is TGTGCCAGCAGCTTAGAGGGGGCCAATGAGCAGTTCTTC.

The J gene is TRBJ2-2, the V gene TRBV11-2; D unclear. Germline assignment: CDR1 SGHAT and CDR2 FQNNGV. The CDR3 spans 14 residues. V was trimmed by 6 bases and J by 0 bases, leaving 8 bases between them. CDR3 nucleotides: TGTGCCAGCAGTAAAGATCCGAACACCGGGGAGCTGTTTTTT. Translating it yields CASSKDPNTGELFF.

This chain connects TRBV7-2 to TRBJ1-1, with 9 bases matching TRBD1. V gave up 6 bases and J gave up 5 bases; unmatched junction bases: 10. The CDR3 length is 15 residues. Per the germline V gene, CDR1 is SGHTA and CDR2 is FQGNSA. The CDR3 DNA reads TGTGCCAGCAGAAGCCGACAGGGGGTCTGGACTGAAGCTTTCTTT. Protein sequence: CASRSRQGVWTEAFF.

A single count supports this clone. The rearrangement joins TRBV19 to TRBJ2-2; possibly TRBD1 or TRBD2 for D (5 bases each). Deletions cut 5 bases from V and 4 bases from J, with 23 bases between. CDR3 size: 18 residues. In germline, CDR1 is LNHDA, CDR2 SQIVND (reference sequence). The CDR3 loop reads CASSPQGRGPQGTGELFF. The CDR3 DNA reads as TGTGCCAGTAGTCCTCAAGGTCGGGGCCCCCAGGGCACCGGGGAGCTGTTTTTT.

This clone occurred once. The J gene is TRBJ1-5, the V gene TRBV19; TRBD1 is a possible D gene (6 bases). Trimming stripped 6 bases from V and 0 bases from J, with 12 bases between. The CDR3 spans 15 residues. Germline values: CDR1 LNHDA, CDR2 SQIVND (reference sequence). The CDR3 DNA is TGTGCCAGTAGGACACAGGGCAGTAGCAATCAGCCCCAGCATTTT. This gives the protein CASRTQGSSNQPQHF.

The rearrangement links TRBV6-2 or TRBV6-3 to TRBJ2-2, with no clear D. The CDR3 consists of 14 residues. Germline values: CDR1 MNHEY, CDR2 SVGEGT. The ends were cut back, 2 bases at V and 3 bases at J, with 7 bases in the middle. DNA for the CDR3: TGTGCCAGCAGTTACATCCGGGACACCGGGGAGCTGTTTTTT. It is translated as CASSYIRDTGELFF.

The chain recombines TRBV6-5 with TRBJ1-2; 12 nucleotides agree with TRBD1. The CDR3 is 15 amino acids. V dropped 2 bases and J dropped 8; count of bases not matched to a gene: 6. Germline-derived CDR1 and CDR2 are MNHEY and SVGAGI. The CDR3 DNA is TGTGCCAGCAGTTACGACGGGACAGGGGGCTGGGGCTACACCTTC. Its protein is CASSYDGTGGWGYTF.

The gene calls are TRBV28 and TRBJ2-3, with TRBD1 identical over 9 bases. CDR1 is MDHEN and CDR2 is SYDVKM in the germline V gene. V was clipped by 5 bases and J by 1 base; unmatched bases: 7. The CDR3 spans 16 residues. CDR3 in amino acids: CASSPNRGLRTDTQYF. For the CDR3, the DNA is TGTGCCAGCAGTCCTAACAGGGGGCTTCGCACAGATACGCAGTATTTT.

This chain joins TRBV18 and TRBJ2-2, with TRBD1 matching 8 bases. The CDR3 runs 14 residues. V was clipped by 6 bases and J by 8 bases; unmatched bases: 8. Per the germline V gene, CDR1 is KGHSH and CDR2 is LQKENI. For the CDR3, the DNA is TGTGCCAGCTCGCCTCGACAGGGGACGGGGGAGCTGTTTTTT. This codes for CASSPRQGTGELFF. Variable domain in full (rest from reference TRBV18 and TRBJ2-2): NAGVMQNPRHLVRRRGQEARLRCSPMKGHSHVYWYRQLPEEGLKFMVYLQKENIIDESGMPKERFSAEFPKEGPSILRIQQVVRGDSAAYFCASSPRQGTGELFFGEGSRLTVL.

The genes are TRBV7-9 and TRBJ2-2; 11 bases fit TRBD1. This CDR3 region has 16 residues. With 3 bases clipped from V and 2 bases from J, the junction kept 2 bases outside the gene matches. The germline gives CDR1 SEHNR, CDR2 FQNEAQ (reference sequence). CDR3 region: CASSLRTGGNTGELFF. CDR3 DNA sequence: TGTGCCAGCAGCTTGAGGACAGGGGGCAACACCGGGGAGCTGTTTTTT.

The CDR3 DNA follows: TGTGCCAGCAGCCAATATGTAGATGAGCAGTTCTTC. It yields the protein CASSQYVDEQFF. The chain has TRBV4-2 and TRBJ2-1; no firm D call. The CDR3 spans 12 residues. Trimming left V 2 bases short and J 8 bases short, with 7 bases between. Germline CDR1 reads LGHNA; CDR2 reads YNFKEQ.

This chain links TRBV7-3 with TRBJ1-2; 8 bases are a match to TRBD1. V shed 1 base, J shed 3 bases, and the junction held 4 bases outside the gene matches. The germline gives CDR1 SGHTA, CDR2 FQGTGA. The CDR3 covers 15 residues. DNA for the CDR3: TGTGCCAGCAGCTTAAACGACAGGGGTGACTATGGCTACACCTTC. This translates into CASSLNDRGDYGYTF.

This sequence joins TRBV9 and TRBJ2-1, with TRBD2 matching over 14 bases. Germline V gene lookup returns CDR1 SGDLS and CDR2 YYNGEE. V was pared by 0 bases and J by 0 bases, with 5 bases of the junction left unmatched. CDR3 length: 19 amino acids. CDR3 DNA sequence: TGTGCCAGCAGCGTAGGGACTAGCGGGGGGTTGAGCTCCTACAATGAGCAGTTCTTC. Translation: CASSVGTSGGLSSYNEQFF.

J is TRBJ2-2 and V is TRBV6-2 or TRBV6-3; D may correspond to TRBD1 or TRBD2 (6 bases each). The V end lost 6 bases, the J end lost 0 bases, and 11 bases lay between the germline ends. The CDR3 covers 15 residues. Germline V lookup: CDR1 MNHEY, CDR2 SVGEGT. CDR3: CASSRGLANTGELFF. The CDR3 DNA reads as TGTGCCAGCAGCAGGGGACTCGCGAACACCGGGGAGCTGTTTTTT.

The chain carries TRBV30 and TRBJ1-6; the D gene is possibly TRBD1 (5 bases). CDR3 length equals 14 residues. The V gene's germline CDR1 is GTSNPN and CDR2 SVGIG (reference sequence). The V and J ends lost 6 bases and 0 bases respectively, with 9 bases between them. CDR3 bases: TGTGCCTGCACCGGGGCCTCCTATAATTCACCCCTCCACTTT. This sequence encodes CACTGASYNSPLHF.

The chain recombines TRBV6-6 with TRBJ1-5; tentatively, D is TRBD1 (5 bases). The V gene's germline CDR1 is MNHNY and CDR2 SVGAGI (reference sequence). V lost 5 bases and J 0 bases, leaving 14 bases between the germline ends. This CDR3 is 16 amino acids long. DNA for the CDR3: TGTGCCAGCAGTCCCCAGGGATTTTATAGCAATCAGCCCCAGCATTTT. It yields the protein CASSPQGFYSNQPQHF.

The chain links TRBV5-1 to TRBJ2-5; TRBD1 might be the D (6 bases). Trimming cost V 4 bases and J 4 bases, with 14 bases left between them. Looked up from germline, CDR1 is SGHRS and CDR2 is YFSETQ. This CDR3 has 14 residues. CDR3 in amino acids: CASSPGTPGETQYF. DNA of the CDR3: TGCGCCAGCAGCCCCGGGACACCCGGAGAGACCCAGTACTTC.

The chain links TRBV11-3 to TRBJ1-5; D is ambiguous. The germline V and J ends were trimmed by 3 bases and 0 bases, with 15 bases remaining between them. CDR1 and CDR2 (germline): SGHNT, YENEEA. The CDR3 is 17 amino acids. The CDR3 nucleotides read TGTGCCAGCAGCTTCGGGGATAGAGAGGATAGCAATCAGCCCCAGCATTTT. This codes for CASSFGDREDSNQPQHF.

V gene TRBV19 combines with J gene TRBJ2-3, with D possibly being TRBD2 (7 bases). The germline V and J ends were trimmed by 5 bases and 0 bases, with 15 bases remaining between them. Per the germline V gene, CDR1 is LNHDA and CDR2 is SQIVND (reference sequence). The CDR3 runs to 16 residues. This CDR3 reads CASSPQGRGSTDTQYF. CDR3 in DNA: TGTGCCAGTAGTCCCCAGGGGCGGGGGAGCACAGATACGCAGTATTTT.

The chain is built from TRBV6-5 and TRBJ1-5; D remains ambiguous. The CDR3 loop spans 15 amino acids. Germline CDR1 reads MNHEY; CDR2 reads SVGAGI. V was shortened by 6 bases and J by 0 bases, with 12 bases between the two germline ends. The CDR3: CASRSMSNSNQPQHF. The DNA for the CDR3 is TGTGCCAGCAGGTCGATGAGCAATAGCAATCAGCCCCAGCATTTT.

V is TRBV6-5 and J is TRBJ2-7; 14 bases fit TRBD2. The CDR3 extends over 15 amino acids. Germline CDR1 reads MNHEY; CDR2 reads SVGAGI. The junction had 4 bases not matched to a gene; V was cut back by 4 bases and J by 5 bases. CDR3 amino acids: CASSFGTSGGDEQYV. CDR3 sequence (DNA): TGTGCCAGCAGTTTCGGGACTAGCGGGGGCGACGAGCAGTACGTC.

The chain recombines TRBV4-1 with TRBJ2-7; D may match TRBD1 or TRBD2 (6 bases each). V gave up 4 bases and J gave up 4 bases, with 17 bases separating them. This CDR3 has 15 residues. Germline assignment: CDR1 MGHRA and CDR2 YSYEKL. The CDR3 bases are TGCGCCAGCAGCCTAGGGGGGACCCTGGGGTACGAGCAGTACTTC. Its translation is CASSLGGTLGYEQYF.

The chain combines TRBV28 with TRBJ1-6, with TRBD1 matching 7 bases. Germline trimming cut 5 bases from V and 9 bases from J; bases unmatched to any gene: 1. The CDR3 sequence is 12 residues long. Germline V lookup: CDR1 MDHEN, CDR2 SYDVKM. The CDR3: CASSRQGSPLHF. For the CDR3, the DNA is TGTGCCAGCAGTAGACAGGGTTCACCCCTCCACTTT.

The chain combines TRBV10-1 with TRBJ2-1; 8 bases match TRBD1. Trimming removed 6 bases from V and 9 bases from J; junction bases left unmatched: 7. Germline CDR1 WNHNN, CDR2 SYGVQD (reference sequence). This CDR3 is 13 amino acids long. In DNA, the CDR3 is TGCGCCAGCAGGAAAGACAGGGGCCCTGAGCAGTTCTTC. Translation: CASRKDRGPEQFF.

This chain connects TRBV5-8 to TRBJ2-7; TRBD1 matches at 7 bases. This CDR3 spans 15 amino acids. With 3 bases clipped from V and 7 bases from J, the junction kept 13 bases outside the gene matches. Germline loops: CDR1 SGHTS, CDR2 YDEGEE. The CDR3 spells CASSSNRDRGPEQYV. The DNA for the CDR3 is TGTGCCAGCAGCTCAAACCGGGACAGAGGACCGGAGCAGTACGTC.

This clone was detected only a few times. The chain joins TRBV12-3 or TRBV12-4 to TRBJ1-1; D remains unclear. CDR3 length: 12 amino acids. Deletions cut 6 bases from V and 0 bases from J, with 5 bases between. The CDR3 reads CASRTLNTEAFF. In DNA, the CDR3 is TGTGCCAGCAGAACGTTGAACACTGAAGCTTTCTTT.

The V and J genes are TRBV6-5 and TRBJ2-3; TRBD1 matches at 9 bases. The CDR3 is 15 amino acids. The germline V gene encodes CDR1 MNHEY and CDR2 SVGAGI. V trimming: 6 bases; J trimming: 5 bases; junction bases outside the gene matches: 9. The CDR3 sequence: CASRDRDRVGDTQYF. CDR3 bases: TGTGCCAGCAGGGACCGGGACAGGGTTGGAGATACGCAGTATTTT.

The V gene is TRBV4-1, the J gene TRBJ1-1; 8 bases are shared with TRBD1. The V gene's germline CDR1 is MGHRA and CDR2 YSYEKL. The CDR3 runs to 18 residues. With 0 bases clipped from V and 1 base from J, the junction kept 10 bases outside the gene matches. CDR3 residues: CASSQDPSRTGKNTEAFF. CDR3 coding DNA: TGCGCCAGCAGCCAAGACCCGTCCAGGACAGGGAAGAACACTGAAGCTTTCTTT.